This T cell receptor (beta chain) was profiled in a study of blood T cell repertoires in COVID-19. As for the study in general: Whether acute or convalescent, the COVID-19 samples came from the United States, Italy and Spain. PBMCs, B-cell-depleted T cells, or T cells provided the cDNA or gDNA that made up the material.

Germline CDR1 reads KGHDR; CDR2 reads SFDVKD. Trimming pared 9 bases from V and 3 bases from J, leaving 14 bases between. The length of the CDR3 is 13 residues. As processed by the authors: Amplification from reference gene primers served as the basis for estimated nucleated cell counts. The table came from immunoSEQ multiplex PCR; TCRdb's copy has only in-frame clones and leaves some out. V and J calls and clone size are copied from that table; D and trimming were computed from the DNA. The repertoire consists of about 130,000 clones, with approximately 80% occurring once and the leading ten covering more than 9%.

This chain connects TRBV24-1 to TRBJ2-7; D might be TRBD2 (6 bases). The material sequenced was peripheral blood. This TCR was sampled from a woman in her sixties with acute or convalescent COVID-19. This CDR3 is CATGTRKNYEQYV. The CDR3 bases are TGTGCCACCGGGACTCGAAAAAACTACGAGCAGTACGTC.